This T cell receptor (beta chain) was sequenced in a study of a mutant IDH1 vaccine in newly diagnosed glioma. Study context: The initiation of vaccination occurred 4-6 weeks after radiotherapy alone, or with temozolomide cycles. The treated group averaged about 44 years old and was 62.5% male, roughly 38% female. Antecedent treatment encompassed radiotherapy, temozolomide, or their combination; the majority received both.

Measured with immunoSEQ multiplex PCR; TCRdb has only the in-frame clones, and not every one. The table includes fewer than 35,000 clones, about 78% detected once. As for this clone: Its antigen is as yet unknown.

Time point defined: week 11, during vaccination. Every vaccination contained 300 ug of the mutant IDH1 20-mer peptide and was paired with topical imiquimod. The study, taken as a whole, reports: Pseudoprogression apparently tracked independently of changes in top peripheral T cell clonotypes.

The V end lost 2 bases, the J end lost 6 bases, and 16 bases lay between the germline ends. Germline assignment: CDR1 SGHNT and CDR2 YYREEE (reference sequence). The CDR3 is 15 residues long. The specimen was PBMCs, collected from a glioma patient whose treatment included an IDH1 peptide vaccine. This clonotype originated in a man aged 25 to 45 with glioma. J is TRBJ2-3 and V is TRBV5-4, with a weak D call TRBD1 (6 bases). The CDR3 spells CASSLRSTGSDTQYF. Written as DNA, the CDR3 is TGTGCCAGCAGCTTAAGAAGTACAGGGTCTGATACGCAGTATTTT.